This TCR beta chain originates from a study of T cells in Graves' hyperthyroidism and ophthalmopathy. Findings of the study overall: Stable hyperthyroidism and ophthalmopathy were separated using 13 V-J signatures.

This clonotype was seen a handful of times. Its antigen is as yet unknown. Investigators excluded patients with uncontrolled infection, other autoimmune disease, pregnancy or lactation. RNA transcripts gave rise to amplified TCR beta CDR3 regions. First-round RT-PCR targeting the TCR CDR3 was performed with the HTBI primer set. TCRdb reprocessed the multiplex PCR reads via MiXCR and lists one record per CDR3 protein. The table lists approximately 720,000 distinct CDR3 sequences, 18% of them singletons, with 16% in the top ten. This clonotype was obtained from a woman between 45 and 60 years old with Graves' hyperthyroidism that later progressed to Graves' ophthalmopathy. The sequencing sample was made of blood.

The CDR3 loop is CASSPGHPDTGELFF. CDR3 in DNA: TGTGCCAGCAGCCCGGGACACCCAGACACCGGGGAGCTGTTTTTT. The V gene is TRBV5-6, the J gene TRBJ2-2, with a possible D match to TRBD1 (6 bases). V lost 4 bases and J lost 3, with 13 bases in between. Germline V gives CDR1 SGHDT, CDR2 YYEEEE. The CDR3 is made up of 15 amino acids.